This TCR beta chain was sequenced in a study of molecular identifiers for immune sequencing clone quantification. Germline V gives CDR1 DFQATT, CDR2 SNEGSKA (reference sequence). CDR3 length equals 14 residues. Trimming removed 4 bases at V and 0 bases at J, with 12 bases between. One entry per CDR3 protein results from TCRdb running MiXCR on the PCR reads. Of about 640,000 distinct CDR3 sequences detected, about 20% appear once; the ten largest clones hold about 0.9%. Specimen: naive CD8+ T cells from blood, with Jurkat cell RNA spiked in. Subset noted: FACS-sorted CD8+CD4-CCR7+CD45RA+ naive T cells. V usage is TRBV20-1 and J usage is TRBJ2-5; TRBD1 is a possible D gene (6 bases). This TCR was recovered from a human donor in good health. Some libraries in this study had Jurkat cell RNA spiked in. The CDR3 loop reads CSAKGDQYQETQYF. The CDR3 coding sequence is TGCAGTGCTAAGGGGGACCAATACCAAGAGACCCAGTACTTC.